This TCR beta chain is from a study of CD8 T cells in ankylosing spondylitis (dated by TCRdb to the late 2010s). Study-wide context: T cell receptor beta repertoires were profiled in healthy donors and ankylosing spondylitis patients so that disease-linked TCR variants could be found. The full study cohort comprised 20 to 25 ankylosing spondylitis patients and 85 to 120 healthy donors. Peripheral blood was sampled, and synovial fluid was additionally collected from ankylosing spondylitis patients.

Sequencer: Illumina HiSeq 2500. TCR beta libraries were prepared by quantitative 5'-RACE with molecular barcodes. In the source study's methods: A new computational method based on a probabilistic model of VDJ rearrangement was used to identify disease-linked TCR variants. TCRdb itself trimmed the public reads at Q25 with fastp, ran MiXCR and retained productive beta chains. When rows share a CDR3 protein, they turn into one entry using the most common DNA and genes. The V and J calls come from TCRdb's annotation, not from the publication. A total of 180,000 or so distinct CDR3 sequences appear in this sample, 9.5% to 13% of them only once. Clones ranked in the top ten supply 25% to 35% of the sample. This clonotype was seen repeatedly, ten times or more. It has no known antigen specificity. There are no base qualities to consult, and no much larger clone falls within one base. CDR1 and CDR2 were assigned from the germline V gene as MNHNS and SASEGT. At the junction V is shortened by 2 bases and J by 3 bases, with 10 bases in between. The cysteine opens and the phenylalanine closes a CDR3 of 14 amino acids. Just CDR3 DNA is preserved here, 42 bases in frame from base 1.

The paper's findings and limits, for the study overall: The disease-linked clones had a CD8+ phenotype and were found at relatively low frequencies in peripheral blood. Some motif variants were previously reported in synovial fluid and blood of reactive arthritis patients, suggesting common disease-initiation mechanisms. According to the report, matched synovial fluid samples from ankylosing spondylitis patients were significantly enriched for the disease-linked clones. Blood from ankylosing spondylitis patients appeared to be characterized by a TCR beta motif made up of seven or eight highly homologous amino acid variants.

The V and J segments used are TRBV6-1 and TRBJ1-2; there is no confident call for the D gene. This receptor was identified in a male donor with ankylosing spondylitis or in good health (not recorded which). Sequencing used blood, either unsorted or a sorted T cell fraction (not recorded which). CDR3 reads: CASSETSGHYGYTF. The bases read TGTGCCAGCAGTGAAACAAGCGGGCACTATGGCTACACCTTC.